The TCR beta chain under discussion was sequenced for a study of identical twins. Findings of the study overall: While abundant cord blood beta clonotypes carried fewer insertions, memory repertoires showed no such pattern. The same donors were not followed; conclusions instead depended on cross-sectional statistical analysis. Among out-of-frame alpha sequences shared by twins, low generation probability occurred in excess.

The germline V and J ends were trimmed by 2 bases and 2 bases, with 4 bases remaining between them. The CDR3 is made up of 13 amino acids. Germline-derived CDR1 and CDR2 are MNHEY and SMNVEV (reference sequence). This clonotype showed up just a few times. Its antigen is currently unknown. TCRdb used MiXCR to reprocess the 5' RACE reads, holding one entry per CDR3 protein. The sample yields roughly 1,500,000 distinct CDR3 sequences, 25% to 35% seen once. Donors uniformly comprised healthy Caucasians. The TCR sequence derives from a newborn girl in good health. The sequencing input was cord blood. The rearrangement links TRBV27 to TRBJ1-3; no clear D. The CDR3 nucleotides are TGTGCCAGCAGTTTACGGCCTGGAAACACCATATATTTT. It yields the protein CASSLRPGNTIYF.